This TCR beta chain was sequenced during a study of regulatory T cells in long-lasting Graves disease. The V gene's germline CDR1 is SGHRS and CDR2 YFSETQ. The CDR3 has 14 amino acids. Time point in this sample: newly diagnosed GD, antithyroid drugs for less than 3 months. PBMCs were the source of the RNA used for TCR sequencing. This clonotype has at least ten counts. A junction end diverges from the germline sequence, so it may reflect a read error. Building the TCR beta libraries relied on iRepertoire HTBI primers, and CDR3 regions underwent Arm-PCR. A single record per CDR3 protein comes from TCRdb applying MiXCR to the multiplex PCR reads. The sample includes 350,000 to 450,000 distinct CDR3 sequences, 15% of them seen just once. These records were also assigned to another study, of T cells in Graves' hyperthyroidism and ophthalmopathy.

Material: peripheral blood mononuclear cells (PBMCs), obtained at new diagnosis, from a patient treated with antithyroid drugs. This sequence joins TRBV5-1 and TRBJ2-5, with 7 nucleotides matching TRBD1. The clonotype was recovered from a woman in her 40s with Graves disease. In DNA, the CDR3 is TGTGCCAGCAGCCAAGATCCAGGGGGAGAGACCCAGTACTTC. As protein: CASSQDPGGETQYF.